This TCR beta chain is drawn from a study of blood T cell repertoires in COVID-19. Across the whole study: The United States, Italy and Spain supplied acute and convalescent COVID-19 samples. T cells, B-cell-depleted T cells, or PBMCs provided the cDNA or gDNA that served as material.

The CDR3 contains 14 residues. The germline V gene encodes CDR1 LGHDT and CDR2 YNNKEL (reference sequence). The germline V and J ends were trimmed by 1 base and 4 bases, with 10 bases remaining between them. Recruited during active infection, patients (from Seattle) were subsequently followed longitudinally. Original processing methods: The assay estimated nucleated cells by amplifying reference gene primers. Using immunoSEQ multiplex PCR, the repertoire was profiled, and TCRdb retains in-frame clones only, with some absent. V, J and clone size are those of that table, while D and trimming were read from the DNA. The data show fewer than 450,000 clones, roughly 86% seen once.

The V and J genes are TRBV3-1 (or the pseudogene TRBV3-2) and TRBJ1-2, with D tentatively TRBD1 (6 bases). Sequencing was carried out using peripheral blood. The sequence was collected from a woman aged 70-85 years with COVID-19, enrolled during active disease. In DNA, the CDR3 is TGTGCCAGCAGCCAAGTCCCGACAGGCTATGGCTACACCTTC. It encodes CASSQVPTGYGYTF.